This passage covers 9 T cell receptor beta chains from one sample sequenced in a study of T-cell memory formation after mild COVID-19. TCRdb processed the 5' RACE reads anew with MiXCR; each CDR3 protein has one entry. Of 170,000 or so distinct CDR3 sequences listed, 20% to 25% were seen once; the top ten hold approximately 22%. Sequences were obtained from PBMCs or a T cell subset sorted from them (not recorded which). These receptors all come from an adult woman who had mild COVID-19 (a few samples of this study predate the infection). Cell type and time point are not known.

This clonotype was detected a few times. The chain combines TRBV4-2 with TRBJ2-7, with TRBD2 matching over 7 bases. The CDR3 spans 15 residues. The ends lost 4 bases at V and 4 bases at J; junction bases unmatched: 10. CDR1 and CDR2 (germline): LGHNA, YNFKEQ. This chain's CDR3 is CASSLGREANYEQYF. DNA for the CDR3: TGTGCCAGCAGCCTGGGGAGGGAGGCCAATTACGAGCAGTACTTC.

This clonotype was seen more than once but under ten times. The V and J genes are TRBV12-3 or TRBV12-4 and TRBJ2-1, with unresolved D. The CDR3 runs 15 residues. V was cut by 8 bases and J by 4 bases, with 18 bases left in between. Written as DNA, the CDR3 is TGTGCCAGCGGGTCTACAACTAACCCTTACAATGAGCAGTTCTTC. It is translated as CASGSTTNPYNEQFF.

This clonotype has more than one count but fewer than ten. The chain combines TRBV20-1 with TRBJ1-1; D remains unclear. Deletions cut 5 bases from V and 1 base from J, with 8 bases between. This CDR3 has 12 amino acids. The germline V gene has CDR1 DFQATT and CDR2 SNEGSKA (reference sequence). The CDR3 DNA reads TGCAGTGCTTTATCCGCGAACACTGAAGCTTTCTTT. Protein sequence: CSALSANTEAFF.

The chain has TRBV6-2 or TRBV6-3 and TRBJ1-2, with D perhaps TRBD1 (6 bases). Trimming removed 6 bases from V and 4 bases from J, with 15 bases in between. The germline gives CDR1 MNHEY, CDR2 SVGEGT. This CDR3 comprises 14 residues. The CDR3 bases are TGTGCCAGCAGACCAGACAGGTTCCCCTATGGCTACACCTTC. It translates to CASRPDRFPYGYTF.

J is TRBJ2-1 and V is TRBV5-1, with 10 bases that match TRBD2. The length of the CDR3 is 15 residues. The trim removed 2 bases at V and 4 bases at J, leaving 3 bases unmatched. From germline, CDR1 is SGHRS and CDR2 YFSETQ. The CDR3 reads CASSFGTSEYNEQFF. The CDR3 coding sequence is TGCGCCAGCAGCTTCGGGACTAGCGAATACAATGAGCAGTTCTTC.

This clonotype was counted a few times. This chain connects TRBV29-1 to TRBJ2-1, with TRBD2 identical over 7 bases. CDR1 SQVTM and CDR2 ANQGSEA come from the germline V gene. The CDR3 runs 12 residues. The ends lost 4 bases at V and 3 bases at J; junction bases unmatched: 0. The CDR3: CSVGEGYNEQFF. CDR3 nucleotides: TGCAGCGTTGGGGAGGGCTACAATGAGCAGTTCTTC.

In its sample, this clonotype was seen a few times. The chain couples TRBV4-3 to TRBJ1-1; D may be TRBD1 (6 bases). The germline CDR1 and CDR2 sequences are LGHNA and YSLEER. Trimming shortened V by 2 bases and J by 1 base, and 17 bases separated the two germline ends. This CDR3 has 17 residues. The CDR3 DNA follows: TGCGCCAGCAGCCAATTCGCCAGGGGAGGAGGGAACACTGAAGCTTTCTTT. Amino acids: CASSQFARGGGNTEAFF.

The V call is TRBV5-6, the J call TRBJ2-5, with D unclear. The CDR3 sequence is 15 residues long. CDR1 is SGHDT, CDR2 YYEEEE, per germline. Trimming left V 1 base short and J 0 bases short, with 10 bases between. CDR3 sequence reads: CASSLLLKYQETQYF. In DNA form, the CDR3 reads TGTGCCAGCAGCTTGCTCCTAAAGTACCAAGAGACCCAGTACTTC.

This clonotype was seen a handful of times. The chain uses TRBV4-1 and TRBJ2-7, with TRBD1 identical over 7 bases. V lost 4 bases to trimming and J lost 6 bases; unmatched junction nucleotides: 6. CDR3 length equals 13 residues. CDR1 is MGHRA, CDR2 YSYEKL, per germline. CDR3 residues: CASSLSTGSEQYF. DNA of the CDR3: TGCGCCAGCAGCCTCTCGACAGGGTCCGAGCAGTACTTC.